This T cell receptor beta chain is drawn from a study of blood T cell repertoires in COVID-19. Looking at the study overall: Researchers got acute and convalescent COVID-19 samples from the United States, Italy and Spain.

V lost 3 bases and J 5 bases, leaving 11 bases between the germline ends. The CDR3 is made up of 15 amino acids. Germline loops: CDR1 KGHSH, CDR2 LQKENI. Participants came from under 30 US areas, aged roughly 18 to 95 years. Allocation to cohorts depended on clinical history reported by the participants. Two consecutive negative NP/OP PCR tests, clearance, or resolved symptoms defined Cohort 3 recovery. Using immunoSEQ multiplex PCR, the repertoire was profiled, and TCRdb retains in-frame clones only, with some absent. The data hold fewer than 450,000 clones, with less than 95% observed a single time.

The sequenced sample consisted of PBMCs or T cells enriched from blood (not recorded which). The TCR comes from a man younger than 30 who had recovered from COVID-19. V and J are TRBV18 and TRBJ1-6; no firm D call. In DNA form, the CDR3 reads TGTGCCAGCTCACCCTTACAGAGAGATAATTCACCCCTCCACTTT. As protein: CASSPLQRDNSPLHF.